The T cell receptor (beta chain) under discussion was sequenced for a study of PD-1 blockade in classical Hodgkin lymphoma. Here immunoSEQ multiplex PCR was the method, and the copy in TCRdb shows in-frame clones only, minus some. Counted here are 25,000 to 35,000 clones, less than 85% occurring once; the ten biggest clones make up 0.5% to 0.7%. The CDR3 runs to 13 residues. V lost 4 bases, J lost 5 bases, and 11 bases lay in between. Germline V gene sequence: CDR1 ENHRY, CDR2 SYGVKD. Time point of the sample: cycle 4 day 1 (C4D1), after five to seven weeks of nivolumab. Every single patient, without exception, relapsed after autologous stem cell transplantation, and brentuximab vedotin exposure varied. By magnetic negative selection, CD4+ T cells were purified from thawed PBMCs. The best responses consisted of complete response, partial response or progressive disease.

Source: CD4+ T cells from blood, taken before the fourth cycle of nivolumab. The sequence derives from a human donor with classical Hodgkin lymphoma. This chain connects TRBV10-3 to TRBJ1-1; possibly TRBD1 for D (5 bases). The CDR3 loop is CAISVRGDTEAFF. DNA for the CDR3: TGTGCCATCAGTGTCCGGGGGGATACTGAAGCTTTCTTT.